One sample yielded the 25 T cell receptor beta chains listed below, sequenced in a study of blood T cell repertoires in COVID-19. Profiling relied on immunoSEQ multiplex PCR, and the TCRdb table lists in-frame clones only, not all of them. The sample carries more than 300,000 clones, around nine tenths recorded once. Sequencing used peripheral blood. These receptors were taken from a woman aged 70 to 79 with COVID-19, enrolled during active disease.

This chain connects TRBV2 to TRBJ1-6, with a weak D call TRBD1 (5 bases). Germline V gives CDR1 SNHLY, CDR2 FYNNEI. The V gene lost 1 base and the J gene lost 9 bases, with 16 bases spanning the gap. The CDR3 has 16 amino acids. CDR3 sequence reads: CASSEGMQGSGSPLHF. The CDR3 DNA follows: TGTGCCAGCAGTGAAGGAATGCAGGGTAGCGGTTCACCCCTCCACTTT.

This chain joins TRBV3-1 (or the pseudogene TRBV3-2) and TRBJ1-2; D is undetermined. Germline V gene data show CDR1 as LGHDT and CDR2 as YNNKEL (reference sequence). This CDR3 region has 17 residues. Trimming removed 0 bases from V and 0 bases from J, with 14 bases in between. The CDR3 reads CASSQDRGGRSNYGYTF. Written as DNA, the CDR3 is TGTGCCAGCAGCCAAGATCGAGGAGGAAGGTCTAACTATGGCTACACCTTC.

The sample holds one count of this clone. V usage is TRBV9 and J usage is TRBJ2-2; 11 bases align to TRBD1. Germline trimming cut 4 bases from V and 6 bases from J; bases unmatched to any gene: 8. The CDR3 extends over 16 amino acids. Germline V gene sequence: CDR1 SGDLS, CDR2 YYNGEE. CDR3 bases: TGTGCCAGCAGCCTTAGGACAGGGGGCGGATCCGGGGAGCTGTTTTTT. This codes for CASSLRTGGGSGELFF.

This clone was counted at least ten times. The rearrangement joins TRBV7-2 to TRBJ1-3, with D perhaps TRBD1 (5 bases). Germline values: CDR1 SGHTA, CDR2 FQGNSA. CDR3 size: 16 residues. The germline V and J ends were trimmed by 6 bases and 5 bases, with 20 bases remaining between them. The CDR3 loop reads CASRNGGGPLRNTIYF. The DNA for the CDR3 is TGTGCCAGCAGAAACGGGGGAGGGCCTCTCCGAAACACCATATATTTT.

This sequence joins TRBV18 and TRBJ1-4, with 7 bases lining up with TRBD1. The CDR3 runs to 13 residues. Germline CDR1 reads KGHSH; CDR2 reads LQKENI. The trim removed 1 base at V and 8 bases at J, leaving 1 base unmatched. This CDR3 is CASSPQGGEKLFF. In DNA, the CDR3 is TGTGCCAGCTCACCACAAGGGGGCGAAAAACTGTTTTTT. The variable domain in full, completed from reference TRBV18 and TRBJ1-4, reads NAGVMQNPRHLVRRRGQEARLRCSPMKGHSHVYWYRQLPEEGLKFMVYLQKENIIDESGMPKERFSAEFPKEGPSILRIQQVVRGDSAAYFCASSPQGGEKLFFGSGTQLSVL.

V is TRBV28 and J is TRBJ1-3; D perhaps matches TRBD1 (5 bases). CDR1 is MDHEN and CDR2 is SYDVKM in the germline V gene. This CDR3 has 17 amino acids. The V end lost 6 bases, the J end lost 0 bases, and 18 bases lay between the germline ends. The CDR3 here is CASRPTLGTSSGNTIYF. In DNA, the CDR3 is TGTGCCAGCAGACCGACCCTAGGGACTTCCTCTGGAAACACCATATATTTT.

The V gene is TRBV5-8, the J gene TRBJ1-1; 7 positions agree with TRBD1. The CDR3 sequence is 14 residues long. Per the germline V gene, CDR1 is SGHTS and CDR2 is YDEGEE. Germline trimming cut 3 bases from V and 6 bases from J; bases unmatched to any gene: 8. The CDR3 reads CASSSYTGVAEAFF. CDR3 nucleotides: TGTGCCAGCAGCTCGTACACAGGGGTCGCTGAAGCTTTCTTT.

The CDR3 sequence is CASSLILGLAGGSYEQYF. The CDR3 region has the DNA TGTGCCAGCAGCTTGATTCTGGGACTAGCGGGGGGGTCCTACGAGCAGTACTTC. The chain carries TRBV5-8 and TRBJ2-7; 16 bases line up with TRBD2. The J segment lost 1 base and the V segment lost 1 base, leaving 5 bases of the junction unmatched. The CDR3 sequence is 18 residues long. CDR1 and CDR2 (germline): SGHTS, YDEGEE.

The chain recombines TRBV2 with TRBJ1-5; 8 bases align to TRBD1. There are 14 residues in the CDR3. After removal of 4 bases from V and 4 bases from J, the junction contained 3 bases not matched to a gene. Per the germline V gene, CDR1 is SNHLY and CDR2 is FYNNEI. The DNA for the CDR3 is TGTGCCAGCAGTGTCTGGGACAGGAATCAGCCCCAGCATTTT. Its translation: CASSVWDRNQPQHF.

This clone has a single count. This chain joins TRBV5-4 and TRBJ1-1, with D maybe TRBD1 (6 bases). This CDR3 is 16 amino acids long. Trimming took 2 bases from V and 3 from J, leaving 17 bases between them. Germline V gene data show CDR1 as SGHNT and CDR2 as YYREEE (reference sequence). The CDR3 protein is CASSFRQAGKDTEAFF. In DNA form, the CDR3 reads TGTGCCAGCAGCTTCAGACAGGCAGGGAAGGACACTGAAGCTTTCTTT. Combining the CDR3 with reference TRBV5-4 and TRBJ1-1 gives the whole variable domain ETGVTQSPTHLIKTRGQQVTLRCSSQSGHNTVSWYQQALGQGPQFIFQYYREEENGRGNFPPRFSGLQFPNYSSELNVNALELDDSALYLCASSFRQAGKDTEAFFGQGTRLTVV.

The chain combines TRBV7-3 with TRBJ2-3; 11 bases agree with TRBD2. J lost 2 bases, V lost 4 bases, and 2 bases had no gene match. The CDR3 runs to 15 residues. The V gene's germline CDR1 is SGHTA and CDR2 FQGTGA. The CDR3 spells CASSSSGGLTDTQYF. The CDR3 DNA reads TGTGCCAGCAGCTCTAGCGGGGGGCTCACAGATACGCAGTATTTT.

The chain employs TRBV4-1 and TRBJ1-4, with D maybe TRBD1 (6 bases). Germline V gene sequence: CDR1 MGHRA, CDR2 YSYEKL. The CDR3 is 14 residues long. V lost 4 bases, J lost 7 bases, and 13 bases lay in between. The CDR3, as DNA: TGCGCCAGCAGCCCCACAGGGATGGGTGAAAAACTGTTTTTT. Encoded protein: CASSPTGMGEKLFF.

The chain joins TRBV28 to TRBJ1-1; D is ambiguous. In germline, CDR1 is MDHEN, CDR2 SYDVKM. V was clipped by 6 bases and J by 10 bases, with 15 bases between them. This CDR3 contains 12 residues. Written as DNA, the CDR3 is TGTGCCAGCAGCTCTCTATTAAACGGAGCTTTCTTT. It codes for CASSSLLNGAFF.

The DNA for the CDR3 is TGTGCCAGCAGTTTCTCGCAACTCGGGAACACTGAAGCTTTCTTT. The encoded protein is CASSFSQLGNTEAFF. This rearrangement joins TRBV27 to TRBJ1-1; no clear D. Per germline, CDR1 MNHEY and CDR2 SMNVEV (reference sequence). CDR3 length equals 15 residues. V shed 3 bases and J shed 1 base, with 12 bases lying between them.

The J gene is TRBJ2-1, the V gene TRBV4-2, with 9 bases lining up with TRBD2. The CDR3 is made up of 16 amino acids. CDR1 and CDR2 (germline): LGHNA, YNFKEQ. The junction had 9 bases not matched to a gene; V was cut back by 0 bases and J by 9 bases. This chain's CDR3 is CASSQDWRGGRGEQFF. CDR3 bases: TGTGCCAGCAGCCAAGATTGGCGGGGGGGCCGGGGTGAGCAGTTCTTC.

The J gene is TRBJ1-5, the V gene TRBV12-3 or TRBV12-4; no clear D. The CDR3 loop spans 13 amino acids. Trimming took 2 bases from V and 5 from J, leaving 7 bases between them. The CDR3: CASSLTEDQPQHF. CDR3 DNA sequence: TGTGCCAGCAGTTTAACTGAGGATCAGCCCCAGCATTTT.

V usage is TRBV30 and J usage is TRBJ1-1; 8 bases are shared with TRBD1. V dropped 0 bases and J dropped 7; count of bases not matched to a gene: 10. The CDR3 loop spans 15 amino acids. Germline-derived CDR1 and CDR2 are GTSNPN and SVGIG (reference sequence). The CDR3 protein is CAWSVLGQGAREAFF. In nucleotides, the CDR3 is TGTGCCTGGAGTGTACTTGGCCAGGGGGCCCGTGAAGCTTTCTTT.

The chain carries TRBV24-1 and TRBJ2-7; TRBD1 matches at 11 bases. J was trimmed by 4 bases and V by 4 bases; bases with no gene match: 2. This CDR3 region has 14 residues. The germline gives CDR1 KGHDR, CDR2 SFDVKD. The CDR3 nucleotides are TGTGCCACCAGTGAGGGACAGGGGGGGTACGAGCAGTACTTC. Its translation: CATSEGQGGYEQYF.

The chain has TRBV5-4 and TRBJ2-1, with TRBD1 matching 9 bases. Looked up from germline, CDR1 is SGHNT and CDR2 is YYREEE (reference sequence). Trimming cost V 3 bases and J 1 base; bases outside gene matches: 2. The CDR3 covers 15 residues. The CDR3 DNA is TGTGCCAGCAGCTCGGGACAGGGATCCTACAATGAGCAGTTCTTC. Its translation is CASSSGQGSYNEQFF.

This chain links TRBV6-4 with TRBJ1-1; TRBD1 matches 8 bases. Germline CDR1 MRHNA, CDR2 SNTAGT. V lost 4 bases, J lost 9 bases, and 10 bases stayed unmatched. The CDR3 extends over 14 amino acids. The CDR3 spells CASSVPRDRSKAFF. The CDR3 DNA reads as TGTGCCAGCAGTGTACCTCGGGACAGGTCAAAAGCTTTCTTT.

As DNA, the CDR3 is TGTGCCAGCAGCTTAGTCGGGACAGGGAACACCGGGGAGCTGTTTTTT. Encoded protein: CASSLVGTGNTGELFF. J is TRBJ2-2 and V is TRBV7-7; 8 bases are shared with TRBD1. Germline CDR1 and CDR2: SSHAT and FNYEAQ (reference sequence). Trimming at V came to 1 base and at J to 1 base, leaving 2 bases not matched to a gene. The length of the CDR3 is 16 residues.

The gene calls are TRBV7-3 and TRBJ2-3; TRBD2 matches at 11 bases. With 5 bases clipped from V and 7 bases from J, the junction kept 8 bases outside the gene matches. Germline V gives CDR1 SGHTA, CDR2 FQGTGA. The CDR3 consists of 15 residues. The CDR3 sequence: CASSLSGGAGNTQYF. CDR3 sequence (DNA): TGTGCCAGCAGCCTTAGCGGGGGGGCTGGAAATACGCAGTATTTT.

The rearrangement joins TRBV12-3 or TRBV12-4 to TRBJ2-7; 7 bases line up with TRBD2. After removal of 8 bases from V and 8 bases from J, the junction contained 9 bases not matched to a gene. CDR3 size: 12 residues. CDR3 region: CASRSGGIKQYF. CDR3 DNA sequence: TGTGCCAGCCGGTCGGGGGGAATCAAGCAGTACTTC.

The V and J genes are TRBV4-3 and TRBJ2-3; 9 bases are shared with TRBD2. Germline CDR1 is LGHNA and CDR2 is YSLEER. V gave up 1 base and J gave up 2 bases; unmatched junction bases: 10. The CDR3 consists of 18 residues. The DNA of the CDR3 is TGCGCCAGCAGCCAAGGGCCCAATGCGGGGGGGCCCACAGATACGCAGTATTTT. Translated: CASSQGPNAGGPTDTQYF.

The chain is built from TRBV9 and TRBJ1-2; 8 nucleotides align to TRBD1. Germline values: CDR1 SGDLS, CDR2 YYNGEE. This CDR3 is built from 16 residues. V gave up 2 bases and J gave up 4 bases; unmatched junction bases: 10. The DNA for the CDR3 is TGTGCCAGCAGCGTCGCTGGGCAGGGGGCTGGCTATGGCTACACCTTC. This sequence encodes CASSVAGQGAGYGYTF.